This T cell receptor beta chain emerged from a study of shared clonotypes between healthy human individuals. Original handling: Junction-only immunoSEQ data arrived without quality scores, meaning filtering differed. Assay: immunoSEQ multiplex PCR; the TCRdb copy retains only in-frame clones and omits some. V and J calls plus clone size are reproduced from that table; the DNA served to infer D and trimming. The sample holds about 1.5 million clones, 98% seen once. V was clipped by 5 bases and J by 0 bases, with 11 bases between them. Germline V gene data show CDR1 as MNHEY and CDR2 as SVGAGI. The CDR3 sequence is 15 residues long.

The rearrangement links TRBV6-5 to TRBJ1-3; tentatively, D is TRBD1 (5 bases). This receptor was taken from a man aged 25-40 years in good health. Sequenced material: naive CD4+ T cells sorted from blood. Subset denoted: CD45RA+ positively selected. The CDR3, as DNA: TGTGCCAGCAGTAGGGGAGACAGCTCTGGAAACACCATATATTTT. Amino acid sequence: CASSRGDSSGNTIYF.